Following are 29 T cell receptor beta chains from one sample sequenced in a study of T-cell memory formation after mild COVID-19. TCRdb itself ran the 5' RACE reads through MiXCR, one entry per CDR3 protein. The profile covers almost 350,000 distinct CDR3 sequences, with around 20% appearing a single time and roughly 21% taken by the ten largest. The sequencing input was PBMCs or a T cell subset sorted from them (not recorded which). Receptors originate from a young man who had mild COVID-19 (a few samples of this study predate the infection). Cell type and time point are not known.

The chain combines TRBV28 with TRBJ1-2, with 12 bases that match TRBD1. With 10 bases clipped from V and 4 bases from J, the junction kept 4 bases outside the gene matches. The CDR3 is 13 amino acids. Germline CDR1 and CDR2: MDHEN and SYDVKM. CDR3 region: CATGTGGFYGYTF. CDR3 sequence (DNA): TGTGCCACTGGGACAGGGGGCTTCTATGGCTACACCTTC.

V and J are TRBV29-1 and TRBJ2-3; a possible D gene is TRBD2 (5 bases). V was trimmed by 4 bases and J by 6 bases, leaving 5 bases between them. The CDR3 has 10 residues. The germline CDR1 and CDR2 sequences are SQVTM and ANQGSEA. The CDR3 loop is CSVAGDTQYF. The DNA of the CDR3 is TGCAGCGTTGCGGGGGATACGCAGTATTTT.

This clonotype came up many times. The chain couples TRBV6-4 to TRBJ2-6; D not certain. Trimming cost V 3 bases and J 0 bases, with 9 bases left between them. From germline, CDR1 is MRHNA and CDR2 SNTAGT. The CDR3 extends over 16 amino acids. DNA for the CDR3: TGTGCCAGCAGTGAATCCTCACGCTCTGGGGCCAACGTCCTGACTTTC. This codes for CASSESSRSGANVLTF.

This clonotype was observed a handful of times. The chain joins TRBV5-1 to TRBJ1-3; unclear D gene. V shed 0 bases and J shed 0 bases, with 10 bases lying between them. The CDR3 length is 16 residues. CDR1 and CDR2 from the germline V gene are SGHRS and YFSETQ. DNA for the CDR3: TGCGCCAGCAGCTTGGGGGCAGCCGCCTCTGGAAACACCATATATTTT. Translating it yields CASSLGAAASGNTIYF.

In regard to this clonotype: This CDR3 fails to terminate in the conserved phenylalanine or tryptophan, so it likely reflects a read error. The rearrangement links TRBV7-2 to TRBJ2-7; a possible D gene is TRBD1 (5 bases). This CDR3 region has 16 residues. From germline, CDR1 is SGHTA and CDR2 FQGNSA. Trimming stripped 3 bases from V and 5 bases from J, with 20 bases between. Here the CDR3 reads CASSFYGRDWVHEQYL. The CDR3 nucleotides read TGTGCCAGCAGCTTCTATGGCAGGGATTGGGTCCACGAGCAGTACTTA.

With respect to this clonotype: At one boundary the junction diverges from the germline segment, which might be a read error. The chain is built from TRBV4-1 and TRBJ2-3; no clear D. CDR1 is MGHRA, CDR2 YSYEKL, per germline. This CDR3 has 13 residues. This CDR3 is CARSLVVLDTQYF. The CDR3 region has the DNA TGCGCCAGAAGCCTGGTGGTCTTAGATACGCAGTATTTT.

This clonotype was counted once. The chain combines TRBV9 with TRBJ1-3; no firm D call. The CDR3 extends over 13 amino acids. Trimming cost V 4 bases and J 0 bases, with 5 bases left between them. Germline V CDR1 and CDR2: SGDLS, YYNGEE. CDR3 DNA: TGTGCCAGCAGCCAAAACTCTGGAAACACCATATATTTT. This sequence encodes CASSQNSGNTIYF. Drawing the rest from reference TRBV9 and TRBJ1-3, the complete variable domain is DSGVTQTPKHLITATGQRVTLRCSPRSGDLSVYWYQQSLDQGLQFLIQYYNGEERAKGNILERFSAQQFPDLHSELNLSSLELGDSALYFCASSQNSGNTIYFGEGSWLTVV.

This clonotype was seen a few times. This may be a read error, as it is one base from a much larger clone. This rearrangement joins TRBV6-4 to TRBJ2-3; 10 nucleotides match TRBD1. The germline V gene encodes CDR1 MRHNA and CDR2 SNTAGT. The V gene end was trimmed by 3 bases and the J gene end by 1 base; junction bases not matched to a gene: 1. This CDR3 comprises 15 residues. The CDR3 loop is CASSEGTGGTDTQYF. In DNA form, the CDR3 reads TGTGCCAGCAGTGAGGGGACAGGGGGCACAGATACGCAGTATTTT.

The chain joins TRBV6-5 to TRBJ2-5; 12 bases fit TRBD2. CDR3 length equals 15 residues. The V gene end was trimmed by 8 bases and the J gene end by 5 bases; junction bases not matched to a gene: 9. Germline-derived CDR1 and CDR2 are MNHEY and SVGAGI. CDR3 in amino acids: CASSRAGTSGETQYF. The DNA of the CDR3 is TGTGCCAGCTCCCGAGCCGGGACTAGCGGGGAGACCCAGTACTTC.

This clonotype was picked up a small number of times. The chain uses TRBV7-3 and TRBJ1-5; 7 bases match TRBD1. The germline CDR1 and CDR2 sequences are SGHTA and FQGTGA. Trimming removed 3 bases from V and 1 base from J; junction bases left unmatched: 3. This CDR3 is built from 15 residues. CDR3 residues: CASSLTGQSNQPQHF. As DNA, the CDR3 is TGTGCCAGCAGCTTGACAGGGCAGAGCAATCAGCCCCAGCATTTT. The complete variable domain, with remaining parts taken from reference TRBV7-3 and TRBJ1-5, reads GAGVSQTPSNKVTEKGKYVELRCDPISGHTALYWYRQSLGQGPEFLIYFQGTGAADDSGLPNDRFFAVRPEGSVSTLKIQRTERGDSAVYLCASSLTGQSNQPQHFGDGTRLSIL.

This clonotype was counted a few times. The CDR3 protein is CASSQEGGQGGTEAFF. As DNA, the CDR3 is TGCGCCAGCAGCCAAGAAGGAGGCCAGGGTGGCACTGAAGCTTTCTTT. The genes are TRBV4-3 and TRBJ1-1; D is perhaps TRBD1 (5 bases). V was pared by 0 bases and J by 4 bases, with 15 bases between. Germline CDR1 LGHNA, CDR2 YSLEER. The CDR3 covers 16 residues.

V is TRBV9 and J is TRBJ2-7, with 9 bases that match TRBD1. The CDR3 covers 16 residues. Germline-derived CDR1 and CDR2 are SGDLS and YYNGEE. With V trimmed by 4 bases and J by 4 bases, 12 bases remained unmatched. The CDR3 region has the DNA TGTGCCAGCAGCCCCCACCACACAGGGGGCAGGTACGAGCAGTACTTC. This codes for CASSPHHTGGRYEQYF.

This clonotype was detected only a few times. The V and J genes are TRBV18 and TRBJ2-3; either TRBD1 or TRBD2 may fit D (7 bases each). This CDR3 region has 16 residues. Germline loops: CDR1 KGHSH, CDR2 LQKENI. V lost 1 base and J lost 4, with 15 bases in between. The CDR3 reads CASSPQQGGAADTQYF. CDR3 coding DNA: TGTGCCAGCTCACCACAGCAGGGGGGGGCCGCAGATACGCAGTATTTT.

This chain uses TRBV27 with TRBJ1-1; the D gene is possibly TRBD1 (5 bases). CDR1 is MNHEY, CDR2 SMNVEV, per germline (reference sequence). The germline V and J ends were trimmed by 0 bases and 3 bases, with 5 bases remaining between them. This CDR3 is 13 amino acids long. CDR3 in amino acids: CASSLSTDTEAFF. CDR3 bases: TGTGCCAGCAGTTTATCGACAGACACTGAAGCTTTCTTT.

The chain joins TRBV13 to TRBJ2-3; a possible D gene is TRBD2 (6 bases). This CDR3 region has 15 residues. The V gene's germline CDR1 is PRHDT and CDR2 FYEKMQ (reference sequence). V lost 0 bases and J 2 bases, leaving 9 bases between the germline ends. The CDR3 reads CASSLGAGHTDTQYF. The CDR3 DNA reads TGTGCCAGCAGCTTAGGAGCGGGCCACACAGATACGCAGTATTTT.

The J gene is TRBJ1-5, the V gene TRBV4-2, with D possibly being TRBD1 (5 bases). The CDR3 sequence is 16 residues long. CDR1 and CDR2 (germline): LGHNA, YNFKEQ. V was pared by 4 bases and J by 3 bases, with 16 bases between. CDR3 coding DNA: TGTGCCAGCAGCCCGGCGGGCAGGGAAGACAATCAGCCCCAGCATTTT. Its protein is CASSPAGREDNQPQHF.

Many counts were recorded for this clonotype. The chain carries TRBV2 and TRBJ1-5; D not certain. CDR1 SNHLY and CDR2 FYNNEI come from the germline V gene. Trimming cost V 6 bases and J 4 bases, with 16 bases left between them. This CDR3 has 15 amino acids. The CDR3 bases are TGTGCCAGCAGAGACCCTGGACGGGCAAATCAGCCCCAGCATTTT. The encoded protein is CASRDPGRANQPQHF.

CDR3 nucleotides: TGTGCCAGCAGTTTTATCAGGGGTAGGGAAAAACTGTTTTTT. Its protein is CASSFIRGREKLFF. The chain employs TRBV12-3 or TRBV12-4 and TRBJ1-4; tentative D call: TRBD1 (6 bases). The V end lost 3 bases, the J end lost 8 bases, and 13 bases lay between the germline ends. The CDR3 covers 14 residues.

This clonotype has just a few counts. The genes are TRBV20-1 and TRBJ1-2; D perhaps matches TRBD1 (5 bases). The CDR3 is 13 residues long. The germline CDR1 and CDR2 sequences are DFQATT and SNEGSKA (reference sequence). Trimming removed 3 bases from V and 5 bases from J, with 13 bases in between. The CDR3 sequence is CSASGGDLYGYTF. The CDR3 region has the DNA TGCAGTGCTAGCGGGGGAGACTTATATGGCTACACCTTC.

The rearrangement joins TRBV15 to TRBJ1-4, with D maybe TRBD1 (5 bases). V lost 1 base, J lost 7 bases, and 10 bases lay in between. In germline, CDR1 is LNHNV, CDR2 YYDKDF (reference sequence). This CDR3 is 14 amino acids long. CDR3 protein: CATSRGGAGEKLFF. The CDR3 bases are TGTGCCACCAGCAGAGGCGGGGCAGGTGAAAAACTGTTTTTT.

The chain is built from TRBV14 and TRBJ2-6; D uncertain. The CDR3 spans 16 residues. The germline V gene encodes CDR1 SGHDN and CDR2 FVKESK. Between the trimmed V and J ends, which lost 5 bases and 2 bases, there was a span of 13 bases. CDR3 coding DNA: TGTGCCAGCAGCTTGGTAGGAAGGGCTGGGGCCAACGTCCTGACTTTC. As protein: CASSLVGRAGANVLTF.

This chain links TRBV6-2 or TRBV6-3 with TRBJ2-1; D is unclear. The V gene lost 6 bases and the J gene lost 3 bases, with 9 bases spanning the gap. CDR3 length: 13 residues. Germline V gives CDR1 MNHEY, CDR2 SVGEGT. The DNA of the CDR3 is TGTGCCAGCAGGAGACGAGACTACAATGAGCAGTTCTTC. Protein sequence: CASRRRDYNEQFF.

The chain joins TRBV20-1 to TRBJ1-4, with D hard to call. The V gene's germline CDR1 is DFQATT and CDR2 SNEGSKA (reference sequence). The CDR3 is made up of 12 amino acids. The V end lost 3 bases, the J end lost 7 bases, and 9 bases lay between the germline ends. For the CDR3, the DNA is TGCAGTGCTAGCTCTAGGATTGAAAAACTGTTTTTT. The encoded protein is CSASSRIEKLFF.

CDR3 sequence reads: CASSYNPRARYGYTF. CDR3 coding DNA: TGTGCCAGCAGTTACAACCCCAGGGCTCGGTATGGCTACACCTTC. The chain recombines TRBV6-5 with TRBJ1-2, with D perhaps matching TRBD1 (5 bases). The length of the CDR3 is 15 residues. Germline-derived CDR1 and CDR2 are MNHEY and SVGAGI. The ends were cut back, 2 bases at V and 5 bases at J, with 15 bases in the middle.

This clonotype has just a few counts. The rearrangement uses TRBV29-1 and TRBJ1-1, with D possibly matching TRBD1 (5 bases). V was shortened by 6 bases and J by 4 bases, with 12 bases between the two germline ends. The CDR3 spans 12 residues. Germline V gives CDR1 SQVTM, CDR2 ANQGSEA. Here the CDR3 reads CSVHRMGTEAFF. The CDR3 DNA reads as TGCAGCGTGCACAGGATGGGCACTGAAGCTTTCTTT.

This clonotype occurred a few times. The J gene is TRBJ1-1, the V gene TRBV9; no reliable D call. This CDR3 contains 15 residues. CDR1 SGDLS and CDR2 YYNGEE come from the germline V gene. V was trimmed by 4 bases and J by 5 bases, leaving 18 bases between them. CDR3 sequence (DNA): TGTGCCAGCAGCCCCCGGGAGGGCAGGTGGACTGAAGCTTTCTTT. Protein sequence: CASSPREGRWTEAFF. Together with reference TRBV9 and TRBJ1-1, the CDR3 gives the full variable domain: DSGVTQTPKHLITATGQRVTLRCSPRSGDLSVYWYQQSLDQGLQFLIQYYNGEERAKGNILERFSAQQFPDLHSELNLSSLELGDSALYFCASSPREGRWTEAFFGQGTRLTVV.

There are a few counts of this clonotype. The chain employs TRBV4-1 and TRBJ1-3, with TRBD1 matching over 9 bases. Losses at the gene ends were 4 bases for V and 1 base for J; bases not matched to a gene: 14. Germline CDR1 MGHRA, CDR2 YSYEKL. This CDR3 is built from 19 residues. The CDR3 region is CASSLESYRDRVSGNTIYF. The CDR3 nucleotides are TGCGCCAGCAGCCTAGAGTCCTACCGGGACAGGGTATCTGGAAACACCATATATTTT.

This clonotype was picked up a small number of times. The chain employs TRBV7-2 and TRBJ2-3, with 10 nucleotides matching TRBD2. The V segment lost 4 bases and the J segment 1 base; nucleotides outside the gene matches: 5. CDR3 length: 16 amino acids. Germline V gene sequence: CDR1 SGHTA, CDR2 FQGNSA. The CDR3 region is CASSSRAGGGTDTQYF. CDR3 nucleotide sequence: TGTGCCAGCAGCTCCCGAGCGGGGGGGGGCACAGATACGCAGTATTTT.

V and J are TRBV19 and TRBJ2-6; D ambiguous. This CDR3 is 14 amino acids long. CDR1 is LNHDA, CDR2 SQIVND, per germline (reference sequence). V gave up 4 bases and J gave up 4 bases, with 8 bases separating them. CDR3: CASSKVAGANVLTF. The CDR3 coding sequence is TGTGCCAGTAGTAAGGTGGCCGGGGCCAACGTCCTGACTTTC. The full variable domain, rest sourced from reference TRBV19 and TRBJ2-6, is DGGITQSPKYLFRKEGQNVTLSCEQNLNHDAMYWYRQDPGQGLRLIYYSQIVNDFQKGDIAEGYSVSREKKESFPLTVTSAQKNPTAFYLCASSKVAGANVLTFGAGSRLTVL.